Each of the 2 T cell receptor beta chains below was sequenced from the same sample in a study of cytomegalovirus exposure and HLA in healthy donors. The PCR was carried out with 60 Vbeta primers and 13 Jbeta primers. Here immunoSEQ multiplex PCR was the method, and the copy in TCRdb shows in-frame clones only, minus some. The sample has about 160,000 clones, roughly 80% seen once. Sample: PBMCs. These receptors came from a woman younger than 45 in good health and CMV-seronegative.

DNA for the CDR3: TGTGCCAGTACTCAGGGGACCGCCTCCTACGAGCAGTACTTC. This encodes CASTQGTASYEQYF. The rearrangement links TRBV19 to TRBJ2-7, with D maybe TRBD1 (6 bases). Germline CDR1 and CDR2: LNHDA and SQIVND (reference sequence). The CDR3 extends over 14 amino acids. Trimming pared 7 bases from V and 0 bases from J, leaving 13 bases between.

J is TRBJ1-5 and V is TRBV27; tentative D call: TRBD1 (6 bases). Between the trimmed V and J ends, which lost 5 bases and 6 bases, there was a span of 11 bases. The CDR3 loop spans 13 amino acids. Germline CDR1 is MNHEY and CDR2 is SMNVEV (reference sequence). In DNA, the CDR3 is TGTGCCAGCAGTCCACAGGGAAGTCAGCCCCAGCATTTT. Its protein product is CASSPQGSQPQHF.